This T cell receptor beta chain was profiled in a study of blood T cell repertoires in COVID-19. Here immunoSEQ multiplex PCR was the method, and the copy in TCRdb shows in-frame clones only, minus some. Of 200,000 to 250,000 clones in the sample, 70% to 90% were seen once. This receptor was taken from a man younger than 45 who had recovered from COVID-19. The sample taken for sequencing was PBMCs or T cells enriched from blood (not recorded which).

CDR3 sequence: CASSLRGPKLGNSPLHF. In DNA form, the CDR3 reads TGTGCCAGCAGCTTACGAGGGCCCAAATTAGGCAATTCACCCCTCCACTTT. The chain uses TRBV7-2 and TRBJ1-6; no firm D call. V was trimmed by 2 bases and J by 7 bases, leaving 18 bases between them. The CDR3 spans 17 residues. CDR1 SGHTA and CDR2 FQGNSA come from the germline V gene.